Described below is a single TCR beta chain sequence and its context. Its antigen is still unknown. This record comes from a study of CD8 T cells in ankylosing spondylitis. TCRdb called the 5' RACE reads again in MiXCR, with one record for every CDR3 protein. The sample has a few hundred thousand distinct CDR3 sequences, around 7.6% seen once; the top ten hold roughly 15%. Notes on the study in general: Among TCR beta sequences, a motif of several highly homologous variants appeared characteristic of ankylosing spondylitis blood.

The source of this sequence is a male donor with ankylosing spondylitis. The sequenced sample consisted of blood, either unsorted or a sorted T cell fraction (not recorded which).

In DNA, the CDR3 is TGTGCCAGCAGTCCCAGGGGAAGCGGGAGTTTCCACGAGCAGTACTTC. Translating it yields CASSPRGSGSFHEQYF. The chain employs TRBV27 and TRBJ2-7, with 8 bases that match TRBD2. Trimming cost V 5 bases and J 5 bases; bases outside gene matches: 14. The CDR3 length is 16 residues. CDR1 and CDR2 (germline): MNHEY, SMNVEV (reference sequence).